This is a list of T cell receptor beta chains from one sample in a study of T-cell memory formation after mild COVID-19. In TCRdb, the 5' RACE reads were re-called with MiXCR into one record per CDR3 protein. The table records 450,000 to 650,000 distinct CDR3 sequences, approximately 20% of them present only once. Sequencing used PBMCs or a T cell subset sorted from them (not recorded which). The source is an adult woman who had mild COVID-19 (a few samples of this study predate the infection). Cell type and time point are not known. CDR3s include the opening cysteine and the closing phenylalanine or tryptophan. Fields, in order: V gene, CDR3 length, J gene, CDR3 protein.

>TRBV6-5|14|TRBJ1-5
CASSRTGLGGPQHF
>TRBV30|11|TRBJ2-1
CAWTSYNEQFF
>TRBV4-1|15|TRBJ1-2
CASSHRQGADYGYTF
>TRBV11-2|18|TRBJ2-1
CASSIVPPDVFGLGEQFF
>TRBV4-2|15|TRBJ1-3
CASSQATGTGNTIYF
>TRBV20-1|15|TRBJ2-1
CSARAPRTPNDEQFF
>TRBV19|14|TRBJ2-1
CASSGTVIYNEQFF
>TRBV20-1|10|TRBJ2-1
CSAPGGEQFF
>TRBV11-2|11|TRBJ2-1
CASSSPREQFF
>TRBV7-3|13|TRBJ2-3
CASSVRRTDTQYF
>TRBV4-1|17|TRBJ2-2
CASSQGIAGGPIGELFF
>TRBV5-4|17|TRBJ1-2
CASSAPGQTGPSYGYTF
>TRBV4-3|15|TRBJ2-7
CASSQVGKSSYEQYF
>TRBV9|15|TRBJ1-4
CASSPRLGTNEKLFF
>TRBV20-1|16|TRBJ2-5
CSASPSGGWYQETQYF
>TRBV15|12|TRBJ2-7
CATSRDTYEQYF
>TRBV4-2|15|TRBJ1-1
CASSQSGQKNTEAFF
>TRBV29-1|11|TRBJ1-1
CSVERAGEAFF
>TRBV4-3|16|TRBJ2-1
CASSQDLERVYNEQFF
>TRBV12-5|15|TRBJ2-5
CASGPQGQGGETQYF
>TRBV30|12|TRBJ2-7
CAWSRISYEQYF
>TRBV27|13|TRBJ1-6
CASRESYNSPLHF
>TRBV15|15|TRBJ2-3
CATSTSAGAADTQYF
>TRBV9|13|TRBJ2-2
CASSVGDIGELFF
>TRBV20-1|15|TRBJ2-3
CSARRTSGATDTQYF
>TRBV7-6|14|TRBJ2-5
CASSSDIRQETQYF
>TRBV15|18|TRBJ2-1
CATSRGTATGGSYNEQFF
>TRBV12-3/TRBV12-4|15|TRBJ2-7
CASSWSGASTYEQYF